The T cell receptor (beta chain) described here comes from a study of blood T cell repertoires in COVID-19. Turning to the study itself: Some COVID-19 samples were acute and others convalescent; all came from the United States, Italy and Spain. From T cells, B-cell-depleted T cells, or PBMCs came the material, which was cDNA or gDNA.

The CDR3 sequence is 11 residues long. Between the trimmed V and J ends, which lost 8 bases and 0 bases, there was a span of 5 bases. Germline CDR1 and CDR2: LNHDA and SQIVND (reference sequence). In the authors' methods: Reference gene primer amplification yielded estimated nucleated cell counts. Sequencing was performed with immunoSEQ multiplex PCR; in TCRdb, only in-frame clones are kept and a portion is missing. The V and J calls and the clone size are those of that table, but D and trimming were determined from the DNA. Counted here are hundreds of thousands of clones, around 85% occurring once; the ten biggest clones make up 0.72%.

Input material: peripheral blood. The receptor comes from a man between 40 and 49 years old with acute or convalescent COVID-19. The rearrangement joins TRBV19 to TRBJ2-7; D remains unclear. The CDR3 DNA sequence: TGTGCCAGTCGGAGCTCCTACGAGCAGTACTTC. This codes for CASRSSYEQYF.